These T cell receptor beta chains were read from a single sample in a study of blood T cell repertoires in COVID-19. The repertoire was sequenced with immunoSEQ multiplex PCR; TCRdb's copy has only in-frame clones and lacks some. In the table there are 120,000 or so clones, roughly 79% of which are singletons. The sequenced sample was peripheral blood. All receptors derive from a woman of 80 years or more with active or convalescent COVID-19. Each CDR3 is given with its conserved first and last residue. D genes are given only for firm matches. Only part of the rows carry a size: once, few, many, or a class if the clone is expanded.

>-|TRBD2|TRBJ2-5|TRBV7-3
CASSLRGGETQYF
TGTGCCAGCAGCCTTCGGGGGGGAGAGACCCAGTACTTC
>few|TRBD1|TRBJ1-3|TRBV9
CASSADRGFDRNTIYF
TGTGCCAGCAGCGCAGACAGGGGTTTCGACAGAAACACCATATATTTT
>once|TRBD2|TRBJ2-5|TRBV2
CASSPWTSGRLEETQYF
TGTGCCAGCAGCCCTTGGACTAGCGGGAGGCTGGAAGAGACCCAGTACTTC
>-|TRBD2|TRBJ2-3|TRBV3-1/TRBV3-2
CASSATGQRGAQYF
TGTGCCAGCAGCGCAACGGGCCAGCGGGGCGCGCAGTATTTT
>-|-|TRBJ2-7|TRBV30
CAWSVWRSSYEQYF
TGTGCCTGGAGTGTCTGGAGAAGCTCCTACGAGCAGTACTTC
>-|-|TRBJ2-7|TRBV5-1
CASSFDTMGYEQYF
TGCGCCAGCAGCTTCGACACCATGGGCTACGAGCAGTACTTC
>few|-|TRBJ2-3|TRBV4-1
CASSHDGPTDTQYF
TGCGCCAGCAGCCATGATGGGCCCACAGATACGCAGTATTTT
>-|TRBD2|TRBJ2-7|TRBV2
CASRDRAGGIHEQYF
TGTGCCAGCAGGGACCGGGCGGGAGGGATCCACGAGCAGTACTTC
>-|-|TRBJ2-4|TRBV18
CASSPTSPMGAIQYF
TGTGCCAGCTCACCAACCTCCCCAATGGGGGCCATTCAGTACTTC
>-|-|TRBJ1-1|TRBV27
CASSRITGPTEAFF
TGTGCCAGCAGCCGAATAACAGGGCCCACTGAAGCTTTCTTT
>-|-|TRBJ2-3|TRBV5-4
CASSSGIDTDTQYF
TGTGCCAGCAGCTCCGGGATCGACACAGATACGCAGTATTTT
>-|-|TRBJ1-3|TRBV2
CASSDPGVMYRGNTIYF
TGTGCCAGCAGTGACCCCGGGGTTATGTACCGTGGAAACACCATATATTTT
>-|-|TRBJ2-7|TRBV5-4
CASSLGGSPYEQYF
TGTGCCAGCAGCTTGGGTGGCAGTCCCTACGAGCAGTACTTC
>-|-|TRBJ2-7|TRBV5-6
CASSNTYEQYF
TGTGCCAGCAGCAACACCTACGAGCAGTACTTC
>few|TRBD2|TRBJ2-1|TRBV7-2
CASSWTSGSLGEQFF
TGTGCCAGCAGCTGGACTAGCGGGAGTTTAGGTGAGCAGTTCTTC
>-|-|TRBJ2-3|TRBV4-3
CASSQAGTDTQYF
TGCGCCAGCAGCCAAGCGGGAACAGATACGCAGTATTTT
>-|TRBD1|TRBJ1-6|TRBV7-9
CASSLGQGALDSPLHF
TGTGCCAGCAGCTTAGGACAGGGGGCCTTGGATTCACCCCTCCACTTT
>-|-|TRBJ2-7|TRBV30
CAWSRPTGFSYEQYF
TGTGCCTGGAGTCGTCCCACAGGGTTCTCCTACGAGCAGTACTTC
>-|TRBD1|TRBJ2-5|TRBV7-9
CATDRSQETQYF
TGTGCCACGGACAGGAGCCAAGAGACCCAGTACTTC
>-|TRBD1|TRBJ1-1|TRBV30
CAWNLYKGARVKNTEAFF
TGTGCCTGGAACCTATATAAGGGGGCGCGGGTAAAGAACACTGAAGCTTTCTTT
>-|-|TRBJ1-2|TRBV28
CASNRNYGYTF
TGTGCCAGCAACAGAAACTATGGCTACACCTTC
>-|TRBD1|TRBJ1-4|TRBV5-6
CASSPGPAFGQGWSEKLFF
TGTGCCAGCAGCCCGGGCCCCGCCTTTGGACAGGGGTGGAGTGAAAAACTGTTTTTT
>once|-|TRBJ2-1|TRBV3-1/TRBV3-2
CASSHSGTDYNEQFF
TGTGCCAGCAGCCATTCAGGGACTGACTACAATGAGCAGTTCTTC
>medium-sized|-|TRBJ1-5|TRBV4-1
CASSQQYTSNQPQHF
TGCGCCAGCAGCCAACAATACACCAGCAATCAGCCCCAGCATTTT
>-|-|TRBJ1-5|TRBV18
CASSPSLPGPQHF
TGTGCCAGCTCACCATCTCTCCCGGGGCCCCAGCATTTT
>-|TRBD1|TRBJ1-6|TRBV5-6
CASSSGQHNSPLHF
TGTGCCAGCAGCTCGGGACAGCATAATTCACCCCTCCACTTT
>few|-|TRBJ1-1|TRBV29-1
CSVEGHRNTEAFF
TGCAGCGTTGAAGGACATCGGAACACTGAAGCTTTCTTT
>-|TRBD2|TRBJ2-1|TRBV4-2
CASSRSGTRSYNEQFF
TGTGCCAGCAGCCGATCCGGGACTAGGTCCTACAATGAGCAGTTCTTC
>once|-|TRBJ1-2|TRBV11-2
CASSQGQSLNYGYTF
TGTGCCAGCAGCCAAGGACAGTCCCTTAACTATGGCTACACCTTC
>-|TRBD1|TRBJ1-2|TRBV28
CASRRNQGAGYGYTF
TGTGCCAGCAGACGTAACCAGGGGGCGGGCTATGGCTACACCTTC
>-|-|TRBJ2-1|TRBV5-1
CASSLDSYNEQFF
TGCGCCAGCAGCTTGGACAGTTACAATGAGCAGTTCTTC
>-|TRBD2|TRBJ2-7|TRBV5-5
CASSLVGTSMYEQYF
TGTGCCAGCAGCTTGGTGGGGACTAGCATGTACGAGCAGTACTTC
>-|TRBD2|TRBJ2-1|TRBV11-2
CASSRRGGTGTVYNEQFF
TGTGCCAGCAGCCGCCGGGGGGGGACCGGGACTGTATACAATGAGCAGTTCTTC
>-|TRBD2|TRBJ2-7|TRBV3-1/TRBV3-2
CASSQLSSGRPSYEQYF
TGTGCCAGCAGCCAATTATCTAGCGGGAGACCTTCCTACGAGCAGTACTTC
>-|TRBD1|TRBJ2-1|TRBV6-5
CASSSPGTGGYNEQFF
TGTGCCAGCAGTTCCCCCGGGACAGGGGGATACAATGAGCAGTTCTTC
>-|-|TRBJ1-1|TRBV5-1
CASSLDRAQEAFF
TGCGCCAGCAGCTTGGACAGGGCTCAAGAAGCTTTCTTT
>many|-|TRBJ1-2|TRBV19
CASSQGHDKPNYGYTF
TGTGCCAGTAGCCAGGGACACGACAAGCCTAACTATGGCTACACCTTC
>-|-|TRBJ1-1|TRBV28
CASSLVVRYMNTEAFF
TGTGCCAGCAGTTTAGTTGTCAGATACATGAACACTGAAGCTTTCTTT
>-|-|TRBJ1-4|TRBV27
CASSPRGNEKLFF
TGTGCCAGCAGTCCCCGGGGAAATGAAAAACTGTTTTTT
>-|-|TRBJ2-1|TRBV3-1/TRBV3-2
CASSQGGYPNEQFF
TGTGCCAGCAGCCAAGGGGGCTATCCCAATGAGCAGTTCTTC
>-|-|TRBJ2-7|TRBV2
CASSERSEPHYEQYF
TGTGCCAGCAGTGAACGTTCGGAGCCCCACTACGAGCAGTACTTC
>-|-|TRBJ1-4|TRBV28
CASSYVLTGEREKLFF
TGTGCCAGCAGTTATGTGTTGACGGGGGAGCGGGAAAAACTGTTTTTT
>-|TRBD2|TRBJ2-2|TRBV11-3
CASSLIERGGTGELFF
TGTGCCAGCAGCTTAATCGAGCGCGGGGGCACCGGGGAGCTGTTTTTT
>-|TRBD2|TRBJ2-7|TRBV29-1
CSVELGLAGANYEQYF
TGCAGCGTTGAATTGGGACTAGCGGGAGCTAACTACGAGCAGTACTTC
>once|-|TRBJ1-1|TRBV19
CASRKGYSRNTEAFF
TGTGCCAGTAGAAAGGGGTACAGCCGGAACACTGAAGCTTTCTTT
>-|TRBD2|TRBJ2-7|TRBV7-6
CASSLALAAYYEQYF
TGTGCCAGCAGCCTGGCGCTAGCGGCATACTACGAGCAGTACTTC
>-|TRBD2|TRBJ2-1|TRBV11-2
CASSPTTSGSPYNEQFF
TGTGCCAGCAGCCCGACGACTAGCGGGAGCCCCTACAATGAGCAGTTCTTC
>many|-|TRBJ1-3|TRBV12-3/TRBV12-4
CASSFNIQNTIYF
TGTGCCAGCAGTTTTAACATACAGAACACCATATATTTT
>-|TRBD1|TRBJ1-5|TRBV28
CASNLRRNRGDQPQHF
TGTGCCAGCAACCTCCGACGAAACAGGGGAGATCAGCCCCAGCATTTT
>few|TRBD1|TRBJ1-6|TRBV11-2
CASSPSRQGYNFSPLHF
TGTGCCAGCAGCCCCTCCCGACAGGGTTATAATTTTTCACCCCTCCACTTT
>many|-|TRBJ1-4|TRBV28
CASRMGGINEKLFF
TGTGCCAGCAGGATGGGGGGGATTAATGAAAAACTGTTTTTT
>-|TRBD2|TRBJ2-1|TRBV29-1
CSVYGGTSGSSYNEQFF
TGCAGCGTTTATGGGGGGACTAGCGGGAGCTCCTACAATGAGCAGTTCTTC
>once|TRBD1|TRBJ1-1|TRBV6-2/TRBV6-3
CASSNRGLLNTEAFF
TGTGCCAGCAGCAACAGGGGGCTATTGAACACTGAAGCTTTCTTT
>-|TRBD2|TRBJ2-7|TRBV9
CASSVDPSGISYEQYF
TGTGCCAGCAGCGTAGACCCTAGCGGCATTTCCTACGAGCAGTACTTC
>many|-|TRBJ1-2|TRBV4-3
CASSQLPQGAGYTF
TGCGCCAGCAGCCAGCTACCACAGGGTGCAGGCTACACCTTC
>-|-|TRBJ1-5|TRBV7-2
CASSFEASQPQHF
TGTGCCAGCAGCTTTGAAGCGAGTCAGCCCCAGCATTTT
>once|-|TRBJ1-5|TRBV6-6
CASSPDGYQPQHF
TGTGCCAGCAGTCCCGACGGGTATCAGCCCCAGCATTTT
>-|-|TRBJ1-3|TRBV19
CASSVQVWNTIYF
TGTGCCAGTAGTGTACAGGTTTGGAACACCATATATTTT